The 5 T cell receptor beta chains reported below all come from one sample, sequenced in a study of CD8 T cells in ankylosing spondylitis. TCRdb itself ran the 5' RACE reads through MiXCR, one entry per CDR3 protein. The sample has around 130,000 distinct CDR3 sequences, around 7% seen once; the top ten hold 12%. Sequenced: blood, either unsorted or a sorted T cell fraction (not recorded which). The receptors derive from a male donor with ankylosing spondylitis or in good health (not recorded which).

This clonotype was counted at least ten times. One junction end does not reproduce the germline sequence, and a read error may be involved. The rearrangement uses TRBV14 and TRBJ2-2, with D perhaps matching TRBD1 (5 bases). CDR3 length: 13 residues. The V gene's germline CDR1 is SGHDN and CDR2 FVKESK. The CDR3 here is CASSEDSLGELFF. CDR3 bases: TGTGCCAGCAGCGAAGACAGCCTCGGGGAGCTGTTTTTT. Variable domain in full (rest from reference TRBV14 and TRBJ2-2): EAGVTQFPSHSVIEKGQTVTLRCDPISGHDNLYWYRRVMGKEIKFLLHFVKESKQDESGMPNNRFLAERTGGTYSTLKVQPAELEDSGVYFCASSEDSLGELFFGEGSRLTVL.

This clonotype was counted at least ten times. The V call is TRBV20-1, the J call TRBJ1-1, with 11 bases matching TRBD1. Losses at the gene ends were 5 bases for V and 1 base for J; bases not matched to a gene: 6. This CDR3 contains 15 residues. Germline V CDR1 and CDR2: DFQATT, SNEGSKA (reference sequence). The CDR3 loop reads CSAPRTGGQNTEAFF. CDR3 DNA sequence: TGCAGTGCTCCCAGGACAGGGGGCCAGAACACTGAAGCTTTCTTT.

This clonotype was seen at least ten times. The CDR3 here is CASSLAISGSSYNSPLHF. CDR3 sequence (DNA): TGCGCCAGCAGCTTGGCGATTTCGGGGAGCTCCTATAATTCACCCCTCCACTTT. The rearrangement joins TRBV5-1 to TRBJ1-6; D gene unclear. The germline V gene encodes CDR1 SGHRS and CDR2 YFSETQ. Trimming cost V 0 bases and J 0 bases, with 13 bases left between them. The CDR3 totals 18 residues.

In this sample, this clonotype turned up many times. Here the CDR3 reads CSAKTGGSRDNTEAFF. In DNA, the CDR3 is TGCAGTGCTAAAACAGGGGGCTCGCGGGATAACACTGAAGCTTTCTTT. The chain employs TRBV20-1 and TRBJ1-1, with 9 positions matching TRBD1. V shed 4 bases, J shed 2 bases, and the junction held 11 bases outside the gene matches. Germline values: CDR1 DFQATT, CDR2 SNEGSKA (reference sequence). This CDR3 has 16 amino acids.

This clonotype was detected many times. This sequence joins TRBV30 and TRBJ2-7, with TRBD1 as a possible D gene (5 bases). Germline lookup yields CDR1 GTSNPN and CDR2 SVGIG (reference sequence). The CDR3 loop spans 12 amino acids. V gave up 6 bases and J gave up 5 bases, with 14 bases separating them. DNA for the CDR3: TGTGCCTGTTCCAGGGAATTCAACGAGCAGTACTTC. It codes for CACSREFNEQYF.